This T cell receptor beta chain was identified during a study of blood T cell repertoires in COVID-19. In the study overall: Acute and convalescent COVID-19 samples came from the United States, Italy and Spain.

Trimming took 7 bases from V and 0 from J, leaving 9 bases between them. The V gene's germline CDR1 is SQVTM and CDR2 ANQGSEA. The CDR3 loop spans 12 amino acids. Assay used: immunoSEQ multiplex PCR; TCRdb lists only in-frame clones, some missing. This table holds 200,000 to 250,000 clones, over 75% found once. This chain joins TRBV29-1 and TRBJ1-1; D is perhaps TRBD1 (5 bases). The sample was peripheral blood. The receptor was isolated from a man between 45 and 60 years old with acute or convalescent COVID-19. CDR3 in amino acids: CSAQVLNTEAFF. The CDR3 nucleotides read TGCAGCGCACAGGTCCTGAACACTGAAGCTTTCTTT.